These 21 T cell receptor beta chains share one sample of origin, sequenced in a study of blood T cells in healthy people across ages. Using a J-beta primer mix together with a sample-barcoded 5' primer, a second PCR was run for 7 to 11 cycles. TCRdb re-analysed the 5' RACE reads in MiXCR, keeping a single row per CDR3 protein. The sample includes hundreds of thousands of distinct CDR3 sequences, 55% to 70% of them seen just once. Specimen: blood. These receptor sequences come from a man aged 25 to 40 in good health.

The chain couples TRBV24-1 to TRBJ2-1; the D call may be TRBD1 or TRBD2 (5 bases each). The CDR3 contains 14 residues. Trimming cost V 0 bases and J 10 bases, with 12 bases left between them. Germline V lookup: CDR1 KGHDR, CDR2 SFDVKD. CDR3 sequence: CATSDLLVGTEQFF. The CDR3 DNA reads TGTGCCACCAGTGATTTGTTGGTGGGGACGGAGCAGTTCTTC.

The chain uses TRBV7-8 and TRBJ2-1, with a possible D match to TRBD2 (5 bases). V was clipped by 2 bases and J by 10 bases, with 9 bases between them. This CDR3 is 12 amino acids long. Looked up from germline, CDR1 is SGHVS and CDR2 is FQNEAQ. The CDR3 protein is CASSLIEGEQFF. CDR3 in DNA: TGTGCCAGCAGCTTAATCGAGGGAGAGCAGTTCTTC.

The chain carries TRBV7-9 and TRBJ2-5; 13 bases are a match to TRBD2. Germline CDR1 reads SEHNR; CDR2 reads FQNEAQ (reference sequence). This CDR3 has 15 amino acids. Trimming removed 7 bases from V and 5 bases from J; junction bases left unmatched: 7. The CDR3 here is CASTSTSGREETQYF. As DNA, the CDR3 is TGTGCCAGCACTTCTACTAGCGGGAGGGAGGAGACCCAGTACTTC. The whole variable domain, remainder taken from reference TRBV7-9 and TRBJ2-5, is DTGVSQNPRHKITKRGQNVTFRCDPISEHNRLYWYRQTLGQGPEFLTYFQNEAQLEKSRLLSDRFSAERPKGSFSTLEIQRTEQGDSAMYLCASTSTSGREETQYFGPGTRLLVL.

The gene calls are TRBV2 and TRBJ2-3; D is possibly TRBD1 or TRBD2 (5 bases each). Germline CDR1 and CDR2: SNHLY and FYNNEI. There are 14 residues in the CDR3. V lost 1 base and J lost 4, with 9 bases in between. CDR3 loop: CASSEGQGADTQYF. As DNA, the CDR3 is TGTGCCAGCAGTGAAGGGCAGGGAGCAGATACGCAGTATTTT.

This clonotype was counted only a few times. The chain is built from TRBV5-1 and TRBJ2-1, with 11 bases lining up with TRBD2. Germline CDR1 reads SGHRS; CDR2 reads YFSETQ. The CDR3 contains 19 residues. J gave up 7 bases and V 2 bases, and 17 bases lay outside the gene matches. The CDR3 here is CASSFSPDRVGTSGNEQFF. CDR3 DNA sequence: TGCGCCAGCAGCTTTTCCCCGGACAGGGTAGGGACTAGCGGTAATGAGCAGTTCTTC.

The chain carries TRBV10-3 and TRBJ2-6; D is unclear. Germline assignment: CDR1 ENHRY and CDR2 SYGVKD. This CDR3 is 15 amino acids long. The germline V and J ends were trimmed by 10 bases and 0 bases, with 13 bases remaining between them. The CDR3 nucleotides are TGTGCCAGCAGAACCGAGTTCTCTGGGGCCAACGTCCTGACTTTC. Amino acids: CASRTEFSGANVLTF.

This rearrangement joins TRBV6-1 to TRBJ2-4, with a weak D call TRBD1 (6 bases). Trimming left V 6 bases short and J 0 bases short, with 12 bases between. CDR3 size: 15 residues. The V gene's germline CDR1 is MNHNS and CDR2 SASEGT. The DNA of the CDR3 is TGTGCCAGCAGGAACAGGGACCTAGCCAAAAACATTCAGTACTTC. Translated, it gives CASRNRDLAKNIQYF.

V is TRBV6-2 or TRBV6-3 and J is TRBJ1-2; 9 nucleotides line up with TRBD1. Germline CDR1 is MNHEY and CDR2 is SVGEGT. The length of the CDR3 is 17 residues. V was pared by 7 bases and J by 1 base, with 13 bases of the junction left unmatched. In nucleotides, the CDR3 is TGTGCCAGCATCTTAGCCGAAGGGACAGGGATTAACTATGGCTACACCTTC. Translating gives CASILAEGTGINYGYTF.

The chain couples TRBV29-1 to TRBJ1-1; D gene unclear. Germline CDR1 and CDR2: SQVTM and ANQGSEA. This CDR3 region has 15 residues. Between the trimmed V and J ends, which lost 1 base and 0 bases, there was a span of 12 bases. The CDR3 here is CSVEAPTVVNTEAFF. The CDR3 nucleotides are TGCAGCGTTGAAGCGCCGACCGTTGTGAACACTGAAGCTTTCTTT.

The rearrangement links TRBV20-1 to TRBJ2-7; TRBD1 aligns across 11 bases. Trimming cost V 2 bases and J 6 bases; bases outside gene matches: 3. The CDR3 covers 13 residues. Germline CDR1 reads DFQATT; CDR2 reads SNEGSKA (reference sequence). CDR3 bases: TGCAGTGCTAGACCCGGGACAGGGGGCGAGCAGTACTTC. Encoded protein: CSARPGTGGEQYF.

The DNA of the CDR3 is TGTGCCTGGAGTGCCCCGCAACCCCAAGAGACCCAGTACTTC. Amino acid sequence: CAWSAPQPQETQYF. The V and J genes are TRBV30 and TRBJ2-4; D gene unclear. The J call may be faulty, since TRBJ2-5 better matches the DNA end. The CDR3 has 14 residues. Germline V gives CDR1 GTSNPN, CDR2 SVGIG (reference sequence).

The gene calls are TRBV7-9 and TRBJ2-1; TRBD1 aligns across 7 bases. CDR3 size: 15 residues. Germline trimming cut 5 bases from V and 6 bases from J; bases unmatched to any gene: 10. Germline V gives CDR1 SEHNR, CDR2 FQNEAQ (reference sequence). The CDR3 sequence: CASSDPGQNLNEQFF. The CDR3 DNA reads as TGTGCCAGCAGCGACCCGGGACAGAACCTCAATGAGCAGTTCTTC.

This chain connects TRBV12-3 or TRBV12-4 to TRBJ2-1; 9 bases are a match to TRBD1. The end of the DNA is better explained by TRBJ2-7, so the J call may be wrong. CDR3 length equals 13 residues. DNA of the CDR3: TGTGCCAGCACTCTTGACAGGGGGACCGAGCAGTACTTC. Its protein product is CASTLDRGTEQYF.

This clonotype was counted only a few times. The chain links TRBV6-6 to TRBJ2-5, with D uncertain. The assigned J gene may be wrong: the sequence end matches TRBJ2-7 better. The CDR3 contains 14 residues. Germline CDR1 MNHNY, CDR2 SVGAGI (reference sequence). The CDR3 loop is CASSYDPSGYEQYF. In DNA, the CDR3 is TGTGCCAGCAGTTACGATCCTTCTGGGTACGAGCAGTACTTC.

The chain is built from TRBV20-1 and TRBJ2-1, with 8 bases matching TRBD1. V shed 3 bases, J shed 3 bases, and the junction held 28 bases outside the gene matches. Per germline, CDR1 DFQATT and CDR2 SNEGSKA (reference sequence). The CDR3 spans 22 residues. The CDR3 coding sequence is TGCAGTGCTAGCCTCAAATTCACCCCGGGACAGGCTCCAATGGGAAGCTACAATGAGCAGTTCTTC. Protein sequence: CSASLKFTPGQAPMGSYNEQFF.

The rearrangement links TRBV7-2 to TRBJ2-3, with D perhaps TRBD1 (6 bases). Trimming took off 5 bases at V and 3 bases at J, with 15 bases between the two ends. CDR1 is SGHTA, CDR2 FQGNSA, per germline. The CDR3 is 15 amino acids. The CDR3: CASSIDQGRTDTQYF. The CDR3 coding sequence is TGTGCCAGCAGCATCGACCAGGGGCGGACAGATACGCAGTATTTT.

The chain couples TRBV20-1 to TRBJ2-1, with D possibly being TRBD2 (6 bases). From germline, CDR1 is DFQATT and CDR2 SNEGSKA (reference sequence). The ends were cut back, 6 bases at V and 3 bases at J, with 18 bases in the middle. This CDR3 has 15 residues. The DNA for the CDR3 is TGCAGTGCCTTTACCAGGGACTGGGGCTACAATGAGCAGTTCTTC. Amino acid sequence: CSAFTRDWGYNEQFF.

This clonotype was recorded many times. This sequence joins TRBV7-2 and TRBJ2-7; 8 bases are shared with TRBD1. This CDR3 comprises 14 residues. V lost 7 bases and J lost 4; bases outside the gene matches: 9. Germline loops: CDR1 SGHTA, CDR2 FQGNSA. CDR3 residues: CASNPGQGAYEQYF. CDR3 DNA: TGTGCCAGCAACCCGGGGCAGGGGGCGTACGAGCAGTACTTC. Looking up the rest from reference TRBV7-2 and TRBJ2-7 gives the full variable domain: GAGVSQSPSNKVTEKGKDVELRCDPISGHTALYWYRQSLGQGLEFLIYFQGNSAPDKSGLPSDRFSAERTGGSVSTLTIQRTQQEDSAVYLCASNPGQGAYEQYFGPGTRLTVT.

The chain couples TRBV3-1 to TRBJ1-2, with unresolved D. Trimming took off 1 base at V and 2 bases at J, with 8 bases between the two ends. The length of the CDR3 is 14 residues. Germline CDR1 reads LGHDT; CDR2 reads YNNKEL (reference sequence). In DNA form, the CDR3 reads TGTGCCAGCAGCCAAGGGGAGAGAAACTATGGCTACACCTTC. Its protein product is CASSQGERNYGYTF.

CDR3 region: CSASAGGREYTF. CDR3 nucleotides: TGCAGTGCTAGTGCTGGGGGCAGGGAGTACACCTTC. The V gene is TRBV20-1, the J gene TRBJ1-2; D might be TRBD1 (6 bases). This CDR3 comprises 12 residues. Germline CDR1 is DFQATT and CDR2 is SNEGSKA (reference sequence). V was pared by 3 bases and J by 11 bases, with 16 bases between.

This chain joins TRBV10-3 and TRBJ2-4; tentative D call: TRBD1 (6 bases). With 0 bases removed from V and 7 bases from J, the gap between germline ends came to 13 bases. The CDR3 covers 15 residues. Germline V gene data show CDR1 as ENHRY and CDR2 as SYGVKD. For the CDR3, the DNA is TGTGCCATCAGTGAGTCGGGGGCTGGCGGGAACATTCAGTACTTC. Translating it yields CAISESGAGGNIQYF.